This T cell receptor (beta chain) came from a study of T cells after yellow fever vaccination. Broader study findings: Detected again after the booster were most primary-vaccination clones, at 95% to 98% CD4 and 88% CD8.

This CDR3 contains 13 residues. J gave up 4 bases and V 6 bases, and 3 bases lay outside the gene matches. Germline V CDR1 and CDR2: SNHLY, FYNNEI. This clonotype has just a few counts. As yet, its antigen is unknown. The study made its TCR cDNA through 5'RACE template switching. That step introduced a universal primer site along with UMIs. TCRdb ran MiXCR on the 5' RACE reads and lists one entry per CDR3 protein. The repertoire has roughly 120,000 distinct CDR3 sequences, about 7.8% of them found once; the top ten carry around 2.6%. The sequence derives from a man in his late teens or twenties who received the YFV17D yellow fever vaccine. The chain carries TRBV2 and TRBJ2-5, with 9 bases that match TRBD1. Sequencing was performed on CD4+ T cells sorted from PBMCs, taken roughly 47 days after the first yellow fever vaccination. The DNA for the CDR3 is TGTGCCAGCAGGAAACAGGGGGCAGAGACCCAGTACTTC. Amino acid sequence: CASRKQGAETQYF.